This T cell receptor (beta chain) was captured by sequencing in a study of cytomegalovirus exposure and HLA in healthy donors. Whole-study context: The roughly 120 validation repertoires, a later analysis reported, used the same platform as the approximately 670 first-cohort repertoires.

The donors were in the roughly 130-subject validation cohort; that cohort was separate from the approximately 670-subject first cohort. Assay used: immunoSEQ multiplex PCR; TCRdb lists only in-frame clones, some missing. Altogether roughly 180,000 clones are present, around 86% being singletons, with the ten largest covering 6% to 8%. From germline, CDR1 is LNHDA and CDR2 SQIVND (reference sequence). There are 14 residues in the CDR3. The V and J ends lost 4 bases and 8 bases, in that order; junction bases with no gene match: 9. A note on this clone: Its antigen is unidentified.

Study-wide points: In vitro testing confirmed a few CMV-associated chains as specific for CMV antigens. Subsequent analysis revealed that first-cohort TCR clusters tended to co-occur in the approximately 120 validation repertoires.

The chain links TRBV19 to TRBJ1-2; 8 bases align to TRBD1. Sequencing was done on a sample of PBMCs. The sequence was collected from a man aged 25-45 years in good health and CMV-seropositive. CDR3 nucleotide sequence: TGTGCCAGTAGTAGTCAGGACAGGGTCGGAGGCTACACCTTC. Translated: CASSSQDRVGGYTF.